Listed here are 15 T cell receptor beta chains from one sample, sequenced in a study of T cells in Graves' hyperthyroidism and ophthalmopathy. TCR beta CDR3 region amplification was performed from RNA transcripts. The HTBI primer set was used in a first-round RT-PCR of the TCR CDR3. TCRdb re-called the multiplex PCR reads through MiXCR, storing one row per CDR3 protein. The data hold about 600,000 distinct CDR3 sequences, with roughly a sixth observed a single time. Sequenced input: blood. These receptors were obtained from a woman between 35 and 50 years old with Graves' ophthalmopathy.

The CDR3 sequence: CSVASLTGTYEQYF. Here the CDR3 DNA reads TGCAGCGTTGCTTCTTTGACAGGGACCTACGAGCAGTACTTC. The chain carries TRBV29-1 and TRBJ2-7; 7 positions match TRBD1. From germline, CDR1 is SQVTM and CDR2 ANQGSEA. This CDR3 has 14 residues. The V segment lost 4 bases and the J segment 2 bases; nucleotides outside the gene matches: 8.

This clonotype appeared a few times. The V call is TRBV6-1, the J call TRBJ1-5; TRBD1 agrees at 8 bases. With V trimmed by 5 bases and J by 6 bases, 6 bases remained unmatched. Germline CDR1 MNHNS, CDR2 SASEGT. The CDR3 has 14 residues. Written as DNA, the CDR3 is TGTGCCAGCAGTTATGACAGGGGAGGTCAGCCCCAGCATTTT. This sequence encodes CASSYDRGGQPQHF.

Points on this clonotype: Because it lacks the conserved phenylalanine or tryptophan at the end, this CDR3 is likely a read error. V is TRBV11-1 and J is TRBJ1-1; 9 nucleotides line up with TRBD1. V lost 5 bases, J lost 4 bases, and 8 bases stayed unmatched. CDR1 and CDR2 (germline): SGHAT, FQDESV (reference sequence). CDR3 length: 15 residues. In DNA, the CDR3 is TGTGCCAGCAGCAAATACAGGGGGCAGGGCACTGAAGCTTTCCTT. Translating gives CASSKYRGQGTEAFL.

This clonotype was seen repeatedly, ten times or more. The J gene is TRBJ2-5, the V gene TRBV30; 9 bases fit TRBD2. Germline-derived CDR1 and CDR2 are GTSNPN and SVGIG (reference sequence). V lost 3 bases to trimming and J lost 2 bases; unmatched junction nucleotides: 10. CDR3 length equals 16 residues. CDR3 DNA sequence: TGTGCCTGGAGACCAGGGCTAGCGGGGAAACAAGAGACCCAGTACTTC. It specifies CAWRPGLAGKQETQYF. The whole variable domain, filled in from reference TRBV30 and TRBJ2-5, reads SQTIHQWPATLVQPVGSPLSLECTVEGTSNPNLYWYRQAAGRGLQLLFYSVGIGQISSEVPQNLSASRPQDRQFILSSKKLLLSDSGFYLCAWRPGLAGKQETQYFGPGTRLLVL.

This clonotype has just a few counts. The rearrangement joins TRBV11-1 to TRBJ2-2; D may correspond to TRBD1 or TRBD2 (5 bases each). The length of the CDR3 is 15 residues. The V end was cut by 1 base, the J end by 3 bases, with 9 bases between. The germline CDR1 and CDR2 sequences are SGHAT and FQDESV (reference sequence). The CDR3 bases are TGTGCCAGCAGCTTAGGGCAGGGACACACCGGGGAGCTGTTTTTT. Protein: CASSLGQGHTGELFF.

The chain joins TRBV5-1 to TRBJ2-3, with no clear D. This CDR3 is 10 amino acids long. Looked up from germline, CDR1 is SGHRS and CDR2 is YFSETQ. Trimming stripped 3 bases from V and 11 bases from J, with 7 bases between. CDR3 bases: TGCGCCAGCAGCTGGGGTGGGCAGTATTTT. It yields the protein CASSWGGQYF. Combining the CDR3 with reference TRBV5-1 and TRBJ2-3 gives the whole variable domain KAGVTQTPRYLIKTRGQQVTLSCSPISGHRSVSWYQQTPGQGLQFLFEYFSETQRNKGNFPGRFSGRQFSNSRSEMNVSTLELGDSALYLCASSWGGQYFGPGTRLTVL.

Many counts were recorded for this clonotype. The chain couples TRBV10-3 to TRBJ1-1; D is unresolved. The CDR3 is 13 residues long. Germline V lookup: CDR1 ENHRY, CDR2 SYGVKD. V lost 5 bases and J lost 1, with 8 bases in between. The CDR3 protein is CAISRMGNTEAFF. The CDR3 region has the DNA TGTGCCATCAGTAGGATGGGGAACACTGAAGCTTTCTTT.

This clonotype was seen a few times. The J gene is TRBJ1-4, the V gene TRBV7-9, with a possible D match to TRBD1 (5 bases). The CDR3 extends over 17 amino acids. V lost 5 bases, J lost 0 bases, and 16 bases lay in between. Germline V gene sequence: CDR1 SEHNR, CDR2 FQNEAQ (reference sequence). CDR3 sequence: CASSPDGVGPTNEKLFF. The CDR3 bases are TGTGCCAGCAGCCCCGACGGGGTGGGACCAACTAATGAAAAACTGTTTTTT.

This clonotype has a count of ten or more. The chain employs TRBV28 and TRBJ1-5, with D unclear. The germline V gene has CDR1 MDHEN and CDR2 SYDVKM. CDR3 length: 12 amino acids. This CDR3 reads CAVGRANQPQHF. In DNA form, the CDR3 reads TGTGCAGTAGGGAGGGCCAATCAGCCCCAGCATTTT.

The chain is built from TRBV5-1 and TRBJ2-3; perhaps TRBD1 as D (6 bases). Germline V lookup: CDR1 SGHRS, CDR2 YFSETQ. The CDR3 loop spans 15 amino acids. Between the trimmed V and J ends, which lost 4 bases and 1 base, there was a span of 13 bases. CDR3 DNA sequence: TGCGCCAGCAGCCAACAGGGAGTAGGCACAGATACGCAGTATTTT. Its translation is CASSQQGVGTDTQYF.

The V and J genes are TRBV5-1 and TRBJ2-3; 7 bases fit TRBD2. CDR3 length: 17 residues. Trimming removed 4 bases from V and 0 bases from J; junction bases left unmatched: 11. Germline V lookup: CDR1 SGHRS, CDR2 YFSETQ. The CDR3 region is CASSRGLAEPSTDTQYF. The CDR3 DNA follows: TGCGCCAGCAGCCGAGGGCTAGCGGAACCTAGCACAGATACGCAGTATTTT.

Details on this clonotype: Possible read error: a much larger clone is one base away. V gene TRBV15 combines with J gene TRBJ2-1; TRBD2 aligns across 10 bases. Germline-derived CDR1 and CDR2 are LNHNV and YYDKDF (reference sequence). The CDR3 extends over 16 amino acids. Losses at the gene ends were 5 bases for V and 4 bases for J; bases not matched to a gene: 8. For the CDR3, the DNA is TGTGCCACCAGCGTGGGGGCTAGCGGGGGTTACAATGAGCAGTTCTTC. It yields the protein CATSVGASGGYNEQFF.

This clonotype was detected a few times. The CDR3: CSASESTGGGTEAFF. Written as DNA, the CDR3 is TGCAGTGCTAGTGAATCAACCGGAGGGGGCACTGAAGCTTTCTTT. The J gene is TRBJ1-1, the V gene TRBV20-1; a possible D gene is TRBD1 (6 bases). The CDR3 consists of 15 residues. The germline gives CDR1 DFQATT, CDR2 SNEGSKA (reference sequence). V lost 3 bases and J 4 bases, leaving 18 bases between the germline ends.

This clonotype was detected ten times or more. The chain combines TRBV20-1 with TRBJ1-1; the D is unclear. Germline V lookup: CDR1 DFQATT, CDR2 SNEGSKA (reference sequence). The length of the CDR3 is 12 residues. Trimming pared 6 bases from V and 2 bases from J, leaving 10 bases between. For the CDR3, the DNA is TGCAGTGCCTCCAGGTACAACACTGAAGCTTTCTTT. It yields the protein CSASRYNTEAFF.

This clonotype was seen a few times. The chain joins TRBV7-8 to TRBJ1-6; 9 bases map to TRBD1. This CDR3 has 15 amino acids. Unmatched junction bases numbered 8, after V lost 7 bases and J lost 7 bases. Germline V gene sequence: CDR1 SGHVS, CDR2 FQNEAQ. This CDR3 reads CASNTGGRRNSPLHF. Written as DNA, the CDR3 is TGTGCCAGCAACACAGGGGGCCGTCGGAATTCACCCCTCCACTTT.